One sample yielded the 7 T cell receptor beta chains listed below, sequenced in a study of blood T cell repertoires in COVID-19. Sequenced by immunoSEQ multiplex PCR; TCRdb stores in-frame clones only, minus some. The repertoire holds about 470,000 clones, with roughly nine tenths as singletons. Material: PBMCs or T cells enriched from blood (not recorded which). All receptors derive from a woman between 18 and 30 years old who had recovered from COVID-19.

V gene TRBV10-3 combines with J gene TRBJ2-1; TRBD2 agrees at 8 bases. Trimming took 6 bases from V and 5 from J; bases not matched to a gene: 3. CDR1 ENHRY and CDR2 SYGVKD come from the germline V gene. The CDR3 is 13 residues long. This CDR3 reads CAISGGEDNEQFF. The CDR3 DNA reads TGTGCCATCAGCGGGGGGGAAGACAATGAGCAGTTCTTC.

This clone was seen more than once but under ten times. V is TRBV19 and J is TRBJ1-1, with no clear D. This CDR3 has 15 residues. Germline V gives CDR1 LNHDA, CDR2 SQIVND (reference sequence). Trimming cost V 4 bases and J 0 bases, with 12 bases left between them. This chain's CDR3 is CASSNPHRMNTEAFF. The CDR3 coding sequence is TGTGCCAGTAGTAATCCACACCGAATGAACACTGAAGCTTTCTTT.

The chain recombines TRBV5-6 with TRBJ1-4; TRBD1 is a possible D gene (6 bases). Germline CDR1 is SGHDT and CDR2 is YYEEEE. This CDR3 has 13 amino acids. The V end lost 0 bases, the J end lost 8 bases, and 8 bases lay between the germline ends. Here the CDR3 DNA reads TGTGCCAGCAGCTTGGACAGGGCCGAAAAACTGTTTTTT. It is translated as CASSLDRAEKLFF.

The chain has TRBV18 and TRBJ2-5; 10 bases fit TRBD1. The CDR3 covers 14 residues. Germline V gene lookup returns CDR1 KGHSH and CDR2 LQKENI. Losses at the gene ends were 5 bases for V and 3 bases for J; bases not matched to a gene: 3. CDR3 sequence reads: CASSAGTGEETQYF. In DNA, the CDR3 is TGTGCCAGCTCAGCCGGGACAGGGGAAGAGACCCAGTACTTC. Complete variable domain (other parts from reference TRBV18 and TRBJ2-5): NAGVMQNPRHLVRRRGQEARLRCSPMKGHSHVYWYRQLPEEGLKFMVYLQKENIIDESGMPKERFSAEFPKEGPSILRIQQVVRGDSAAYFCASSAGTGEETQYFGPGTRLLVL.

This sequence joins TRBV30 and TRBJ1-6; TRBD1 matches 8 bases. CDR1 is GTSNPN and CDR2 is SVGIG in the germline V gene (reference sequence). The CDR3 length is 13 residues. V lost 4 bases and J lost 6; bases outside the gene matches: 2. The CDR3 loop is CAWITGGNSPLHF. The CDR3 DNA reads as TGTGCCTGGATAACAGGGGGTAATTCACCCCTCCACTTT.

This chain connects TRBV19 to TRBJ2-1, with 13 bases matching TRBD2. In germline, CDR1 is LNHDA, CDR2 SQIVND (reference sequence). The CDR3 is made up of 15 amino acids. The J segment lost 12 bases and the V segment lost 3 bases, leaving 8 bases of the junction unmatched. The CDR3 nucleotides are TGTGCCAGTAGTATGGGACTAGCGGGGTCCTGGGGGCAGTTCTTC. Residues: CASSMGLAGSWGQFF.

This chain uses TRBV5-5 with TRBJ2-7; the D is unclear. The CDR3 length is 13 residues. The V gene lost 0 bases and the J gene lost 1 base, with 5 bases spanning the gap. Germline CDR1 reads SGHKS; CDR2 reads YYEKEE (reference sequence). This chain's CDR3 is CASSLAGSYEQYF. The CDR3, as DNA: TGTGCCAGCAGCTTGGCCGGGTCCTACGAGCAGTACTTC.